This passage covers 32 T cell receptor beta chains from one sample sequenced in a study of beta chain features in type 1 diabetes. Isolated RNA was reverse transcribed in full, so expressed TCRB transcripts were sequenced. The data were produced by immunoSEQ multiplex PCR, yet TCRdb's version contains in-frame clones alone and is incomplete. Among 200,000 to 250,000 clones, around 10% were seen once, and the ten largest hold just under 0.035%. Sequences were obtained from naive CD4+ T cells from blood. The source is a woman between 18 and 30 years old in good health.

This clone was picked up a small number of times. The chain employs TRBV13 and TRBJ2-1; TRBD1 matches at 7 bases. Germline V gene lookup returns CDR1 PRHDT and CDR2 FYEKMQ (reference sequence). The CDR3 has 16 residues. The junction had 7 bases not matched to a gene; V was cut back by 4 bases and J by 1 base. The CDR3 protein is CASSSDRFGSYNEQFF. CDR3 sequence (DNA): TGTGCCAGCAGCTCGGACAGGTTCGGGTCCTACAATGAGCAGTTCTTC.

This clone was seen a handful of times. The chain carries TRBV9 and TRBJ2-6, with unresolved D. CDR1 is SGDLS and CDR2 is YYNGEE in the germline V gene. The CDR3 is 16 residues long. V was pared by 4 bases and J by 0 bases, with 11 bases between. The CDR3 sequence is CASSTHESSGANVLTF. The CDR3, as DNA: TGTGCCAGCAGCACTCATGAAAGCTCTGGGGCCAACGTCCTGACTTTC.

CDR3 amino acids: CASSLSGQGHSEQYF. Written as DNA, the CDR3 is TGTGCCAGCAGTCTTTCGGGACAGGGGCACTCCGAGCAGTACTTC. The gene calls are TRBV6-4 and TRBJ2-7; 10 bases agree with TRBD1. CDR3 length: 15 amino acids. After removal of 5 bases from V and 6 bases from J, the junction contained 10 bases not matched to a gene. CDR1 is MRHNA, CDR2 SNTAGT, per germline.

V and J are TRBV13 and TRBJ2-5, with 10 bases fitting TRBD2. With 8 bases clipped from V and 4 bases from J, the junction kept 10 bases outside the gene matches. Per the germline V gene, CDR1 is PRHDT and CDR2 is FYEKMQ (reference sequence). The CDR3 totals 15 residues. The CDR3 protein is CASAPVAGGGETQYF. The CDR3 DNA follows: TGTGCCAGCGCCCCCGTAGCGGGGGGTGGAGAGACCCAGTACTTC.

The CDR3 loop is CASSLEQANTEAFF. CDR3 nucleotide sequence: TGCGCCAGCAGCTTGGAACAGGCGAACACTGAAGCTTTCTTT. V usage is TRBV5-1 and J usage is TRBJ1-1; D is perhaps TRBD1 (5 bases). Trimming took 0 bases from V and 1 from J, leaving 7 bases between them. Per the germline V gene, CDR1 is SGHRS and CDR2 is YFSETQ. The CDR3 has 14 residues.

CDR3 amino acids: CASSLGLAGVVYNEQFF. The CDR3 coding sequence is TGCGCCAGCAGCTTGGGGCTAGCGGGAGTGGTTTACAATGAGCAGTTCTTC. The V and J genes are TRBV5-1 and TRBJ2-1; the match to TRBD2 covers 10 bases. Unmatched junction bases numbered 7, after V lost 0 bases and J lost 4 bases. The CDR3 runs 17 residues. Germline-derived CDR1 and CDR2 are SGHRS and YFSETQ.

V usage is TRBV5-1 and J usage is TRBJ2-1, with D uncertain. CDR3 length equals 13 residues. CDR1 and CDR2 (germline): SGHRS, YFSETQ. V was pared by 0 bases and J by 4 bases, with 5 bases between. CDR3 coding DNA: TGCGCCAGCAGCTTGGCGGTGTACAATGAGCAGTTCTTC. Protein product: CASSLAVYNEQFF.

V is TRBV7-9 and J is TRBJ2-1; 7 bases agree with TRBD2. The CDR3 spans 15 residues. Germline lookup yields CDR1 SEHNR and CDR2 FQNEAQ (reference sequence). Trimming took 2 bases from V and 7 from J; bases not matched to a gene: 8. CDR3 in amino acids: CASSLRSSGWNEQFF. The CDR3, as DNA: TGTGCCAGCAGCTTACGGTCTAGCGGATGGAATGAGCAGTTCTTC.

The chain employs TRBV5-6 and TRBJ2-2; D is possibly TRBD2 (7 bases). The CDR3 has 16 amino acids. V dropped 4 bases and J dropped 4 bases, with 17 bases sitting between them. In germline, CDR1 is SGHDT, CDR2 YYEEEE. The CDR3 region has the DNA TGTGCCAGCAGCCCCCAGGCGGGGGCGAGCACCGGGGAGCTGTTTTTT. Protein: CASSPQAGASTGELFF.

The V and J genes are TRBV5-5 and TRBJ1-2; 12 positions match TRBD1. J was trimmed by 8 bases and V by 7 bases; bases with no gene match: 12. The CDR3 sequence is 15 residues long. Per germline, CDR1 SGHKS and CDR2 YYEKEE (reference sequence). CDR3 region: CASGLTGTGGLGYTF. The CDR3 coding sequence is TGTGCCAGCGGCCTCACCGGGACAGGGGGCCTCGGCTACACCTTC. The variable domain in full, with the rest retrieved from reference TRBV5-5 and TRBJ1-2, is DAGVTQSPTHLIKTRGQQVTLRCSPISGHKSVSWYQQVLGQGPQFIFQYYEKEERGRGNFPDRFSARQFPNYSSELNVNALLLGDSALYLCASGLTGTGGLGYTFGSGTRLTVV.

Only a few counts were recorded for this clone. The chain links TRBV30 to TRBJ2-7; D gene unclear. From germline, CDR1 is GTSNPN and CDR2 SVGIG (reference sequence). Trimming removed 5 bases at V and 8 bases at J, with 22 bases between. The CDR3 runs to 14 residues. The CDR3 DNA follows: TGTGCCTGGGTCCTCGCGCGGAAACCTACGAAGCAGTACTTC. Translating gives CAWVLARKPTKQYF. The full variable domain, with the rest looked up from reference TRBV30 and TRBJ2-7, is SQTIHQWPATLVQPVGSPLSLECTVEGTSNPNLYWYRQAAGRGLQLLFYSVGIGQISSEVPQNLSASRPQDRQFILSSKKLLLSDSGFYLCAWVLARKPTKQYFGPGTRLTVT.

V usage is TRBV19 and J usage is TRBJ2-7; TRBD1 agrees at 7 bases. J gave up 3 bases and V 10 bases, and 6 bases lay outside the gene matches. The CDR3 runs 12 residues. Germline-derived CDR1 and CDR2 are LNHDA and SQIVND (reference sequence). The CDR3 DNA sequence: TGTGCCACTGCGACAGGGATCTACGAGCAGTACTTC. This translates into CATATGIYEQYF.

The rearrangement links TRBV11-2 to TRBJ2-5; 7 bases are a match to TRBD2. Germline CDR1 reads SGHAT; CDR2 reads FQNNGV. The ends lost 4 bases at V and 3 bases at J; junction bases unmatched: 8. The CDR3 length is 15 residues. The CDR3 region has the DNA TGTGCCAGCAGCTCCAGACTAGCCCGGGAAGAGACCCAGTACTTC. Its translation: CASSSRLAREETQYF.

J is TRBJ1-1 and V is TRBV7-9; TRBD1 matches 10 bases. CDR1 SEHNR and CDR2 FQNEAQ come from the germline V gene (reference sequence). V was clipped by 0 bases and J by 11 bases; unmatched bases: 9. The CDR3 consists of 15 residues. For the CDR3, the DNA is TGTGCCAGCAGCTTAGCGACCGGGACAGGGGCTAACGCTTTCTTT. Residues: CASSLATGTGANAFF.

The chain recombines TRBV30 with TRBJ2-5; TRBD1 might be the D (6 bases). Trimming left V 4 bases short and J 0 bases short, with 12 bases between. CDR3 size: 14 residues. Germline V gene sequence: CDR1 GTSNPN, CDR2 SVGIG (reference sequence). The CDR3 loop is CAWNMGTHQETQYF. CDR3 sequence (DNA): TGTGCCTGGAATATGGGGACACACCAAGAGACCCAGTACTTC.

This clone was counted at least ten times. V is TRBV7-9 and J is TRBJ2-7; 12 bases align to TRBD2. Germline CDR1 and CDR2: SEHNR and FQNEAQ (reference sequence). J lost 3 bases, V lost 5 bases, and 2 bases had no gene match. CDR3 length: 14 residues. CDR3: CASSPLAGGYEQYF. The CDR3 DNA sequence: TGTGCCAGCAGCCCACTAGCGGGGGGCTACGAGCAGTACTTC.

This chain joins TRBV7-9 and TRBJ1-3; tentatively, D is TRBD1 (5 bases). Trimming shortened V by 5 bases and J by 4 bases, and 12 bases separated the two germline ends. The CDR3 length is 14 residues. Germline V gene data show CDR1 as SEHNR and CDR2 as FQNEAQ (reference sequence). DNA of the CDR3: TGTGCCAGCAGCCGCTTGGCAGGGGGAAACACCATATATTTT. Its translation: CASSRLAGGNTIYF.

This chain uses TRBV5-6 with TRBJ2-3, with 9 nucleotides matching TRBD1. V gave up 0 bases and J gave up 2 bases; unmatched junction bases: 4. Germline V CDR1 and CDR2: SGHDT, YYEEEE. This CDR3 spans 16 amino acids. CDR3 DNA sequence: TGTGCCAGCAGCTTGGAAACAGGGGGCTTCACAGATACGCAGTATTTT. This gives the protein CASSLETGGFTDTQYF.

V and J are TRBV4-1 and TRBJ2-5, with D possibly TRBD1 on 6 matching bases. The closer fit of TRBJ2-7 to the DNA end suggests the J call may be wrong. This CDR3 has 16 amino acids. Germline CDR1 and CDR2: MGHRA and YSYEKL. CDR3 region: CASSLPGQRNTYEQYF. The CDR3 bases are TGCGCCAGCAGCCTTCCAGGACAGAGAAATACCTACGAGCAGTACTTC.

This clone was detected only a few times. The V and J genes are TRBV2 and TRBJ2-1, with 9 bases fitting TRBD2. Germline trimming cut 5 bases from V and 7 bases from J; bases unmatched to any gene: 15. The CDR3 extends over 17 amino acids. Germline lookup yields CDR1 SNHLY and CDR2 FYNNEI. CDR3 in DNA: TGTGCCAGCAGTTTAACCCCCCTAGCGGGAAAATGGAATGAGCAGTTCTTC. As protein: CASSLTPLAGKWNEQFF.

This chain uses TRBV7-8 with TRBJ1-2, with D perhaps matching TRBD1 (5 bases). The CDR3 runs 14 residues. V was pared by 4 bases and J by 5 bases, with 14 bases between. The germline gives CDR1 SGHVS, CDR2 FQNEAQ. The DNA of the CDR3 is TGTGCCAGCAGCTCGACAGACTGGGGTTATGGCTACACCTTC. The encoded protein is CASSSTDWGYGYTF.

This clone occurred a few times. The same CDR3 arises from other DNA sequences in this sample as well. CDR3: CAWSAGNTIYF. For the CDR3, the DNA is TGTGCCTGGAGTGCGGGAAACACCATATATTTT. The rearrangement joins TRBV30 to TRBJ1-3, with D uncertain. Germline V gives CDR1 GTSNPN, CDR2 SVGIG (reference sequence). This CDR3 is 11 amino acids long. The V gene lost 1 base and the J gene lost 4 bases, with 2 bases spanning the gap.

The chain employs TRBV6-5 and TRBJ1-2; no clear D gene. There are 16 residues in the CDR3. Germline V lookup: CDR1 MNHEY, CDR2 SVGAGI. The germline V and J ends were trimmed by 0 bases and 7 bases, with 18 bases remaining between them. CDR3 amino acids: CASSYSTISSEGGYTF. The CDR3 DNA is TGTGCCAGCAGTTACTCGACTATTTCGTCAGAGGGTGGCTACACCTTC.

This clone appeared a few times. The chain is built from TRBV14 and TRBJ2-1, with a possible D match to TRBD1 (6 bases). CDR3 size: 16 residues. Germline loops: CDR1 SGHDN, CDR2 FVKESK. Trimming pared 3 bases from V and 10 bases from J, leaving 22 bases between. CDR3 coding DNA: TGTGCCAGCAGCCAGCCCCGAGGGGGACGAATTCTCGAGCAGTTCTTC. Its protein is CASSQPRGGRILEQFF.

This clone was picked up many times. The chain has TRBV29-1 and TRBJ2-7; TRBD2 agrees at 10 bases. After removal of 4 bases from V and 7 bases from J, the junction contained 4 bases not matched to a gene. The CDR3 is 12 residues long. Germline V gene lookup returns CDR1 SQVTM and CDR2 ANQGSEA. The CDR3 nucleotides are TGCAGCGTTGCTAGCGGGAGTCGTGAGCAGTACTTC. This translates into CSVASGSREQYF.

The chain employs TRBV4-1 and TRBJ1-3; D perhaps matches TRBD1 (5 bases). CDR1 MGHRA and CDR2 YSYEKL come from the germline V gene. CDR3 length: 15 residues. V lost 5 bases, J lost 0 bases, and 11 bases lay in between. Here the CDR3 reads CASSSRQSSGNTIYF. CDR3 coding DNA: TGCGCCAGCAGCTCTCGACAGAGCTCTGGAAACACCATATATTTT.

The chain couples TRBV4-1 to TRBJ2-5; TRBD2 aligns across 13 bases. With 4 bases clipped from V and 0 bases from J, the junction kept 2 bases outside the gene matches. Per the germline V gene, CDR1 is MGHRA and CDR2 is YSYEKL. The CDR3 has 16 residues. The CDR3 nucleotides are TGCGCCAGCAGCCGGACTAGCGGGGGTCACCAAGAGACCCAGTACTTC. Translating it yields CASSRTSGGHQETQYF.

The genes are TRBV29-1 and TRBJ1-1; D is possibly TRBD1 (6 bases). The CDR3 extends over 14 amino acids. The germline CDR1 and CDR2 sequences are SQVTM and ANQGSEA. Trimming removed 3 bases from V and 0 bases from J, with 11 bases in between. This chain's CDR3 is CSVEGPGVNTEAFF. CDR3 bases: TGCAGCGTTGAGGGCCCAGGGGTGAACACTGAAGCTTTCTTT.

This chain connects TRBV6-5 to TRBJ2-7; TRBD1 aligns across 7 bases. Germline V gene data show CDR1 as MNHEY and CDR2 as SVGAGI. The CDR3 has 12 residues. With V trimmed by 5 bases and J by 3 bases, 1 base remained unmatched. CDR3 sequence (DNA): TGTGCCAGCAGTCGACAGGGCTACGAGCAGTACTTC. As protein: CASSRQGYEQYF.

This clone was counted once. This rearrangement joins TRBV27 to TRBJ2-3, with TRBD2 matching 11 bases. The ends lost 4 bases at V and 11 bases at J; junction bases unmatched: 14. From germline, CDR1 is MNHEY and CDR2 SMNVEV (reference sequence). This CDR3 comprises 16 residues. CDR3 nucleotides: TGTGCCAGCAGTTCCCGTAGCGGGAGGGCCGGGACCCGGCAGTATTTT. Its protein product is CASSSRSGRAGTRQYF.

The chain has TRBV7-3 and TRBJ2-7; D may be TRBD2 (8 bases). The V gene lost 4 bases and the J gene lost 5 bases, with 12 bases spanning the gap. The CDR3 is 13 residues long. CDR1 is SGHTA, CDR2 FQGTGA, per germline. The CDR3 here is CASSSGGGNEQYF. The CDR3 DNA sequence: TGTGCCAGCAGCTCGGGAGGGGGCAACGAGCAGTACTTC.

This clone has just a few counts. The V call is TRBV19, the J call TRBJ1-1; no reliable D call. The CDR3 totals 15 residues. Germline V gives CDR1 LNHDA, CDR2 SQIVND (reference sequence). Trimming removed 3 bases at V and 10 bases at J, with 21 bases between. The CDR3 sequence is CASSMNRPTPPGAFF. The CDR3 DNA reads as TGTGCCAGTAGTATGAATCGACCGACCCCCCCGGGAGCTTTCTTT.